Shown below are 25 T cell receptor beta chains from a single sample sequenced in a study of T cell responses to AZD1222 COVID-19 vaccine. Here immunoSEQ multiplex PCR was the method, and the copy in TCRdb shows in-frame clones only, minus some. Of about 110,000 clones listed, roughly 90% are singletons. This material consisted of peripheral blood, taken on day 0 of AZD1222 vaccination. The receptors originated from an adult in good health.

The gene calls are TRBV7-3 and TRBJ1-1; 8 positions match TRBD1. V shed 5 bases, J shed 7 bases, and the junction held 12 bases outside the gene matches. This CDR3 contains 15 residues. Germline-derived CDR1 and CDR2 are SGHTA and FQGTGA. The CDR3 loop reads CASSPNSQGANEAFF. The DNA of the CDR3 is TGTGCCAGCAGCCCCAATTCCCAGGGGGCGAATGAAGCTTTCTTT.

J is TRBJ1-1 and V is TRBV5-1; 7 nucleotides agree with TRBD1. Germline V gives CDR1 SGHRS, CDR2 YFSETQ. CDR3 length equals 13 residues. The V and J ends lost 4 bases and 6 bases, in that order; junction bases with no gene match: 6. Written as DNA, the CDR3 is TGCGCCAGCAGCCCGACAGGGAGCCCTGAAGCTTTCTTT. Amino acid sequence: CASSPTGSPEAFF.

The V and J genes are TRBV25-1 and TRBJ1-2; 7 bases map to TRBD1. There are 15 residues in the CDR3. The germline V gene has CDR1 MGHDK and CDR2 SYGVNS. V lost 5 bases, J lost 5 bases, and 11 bases stayed unmatched. The CDR3 DNA is TGTGCCAGCAGTCAAACAGGGGTTGCCGCGTATGGCTACACCTTC. Its protein product is CASSQTGVAAYGYTF.

The J gene is TRBJ1-1, the V gene TRBV27; perhaps TRBD1 as D (6 bases). This CDR3 is built from 17 residues. Germline V CDR1 and CDR2: MNHEY, SMNVEV (reference sequence). The ends were cut back, 1 base at V and 1 base at J, with 16 bases in the middle. The CDR3 bases are TGTGCCAGCAGTTTATTGGGAGGTGGAGGGGGGAACACTGAAGCTTTCTTT. Amino acid sequence: CASSLLGGGGGNTEAFF.

The genes are TRBV6-5 and TRBJ2-2, with D hard to call. The CDR3 runs to 15 residues. The germline gives CDR1 MNHEY, CDR2 SVGAGI. The V end lost 7 bases, the J end lost 6 bases, and 18 bases lay between the germline ends. CDR3 in DNA: TGTGCCAGCACCCGAGAAAGTCGGGCGTCCGGGGAGCTGTTTTTT. It yields the protein CASTRESRASGELFF.

The J gene is TRBJ1-1, the V gene TRBV28, with TRBD1 identical over 9 bases. The CDR3 consists of 15 residues. With 5 bases clipped from V and 4 bases from J, the junction kept 8 bases outside the gene matches. Per the germline V gene, CDR1 is MDHEN and CDR2 is SYDVKM. The CDR3 loop reads CASSIGQGRTTEAFF. CDR3 DNA: TGTGCCAGCAGTATCGGACAGGGGAGGACCACTGAAGCTTTCTTT.

A remark on this clone: The sample has other DNA sequences that encode this CDR3 too. V gene TRBV6-1 combines with J gene TRBJ1-5; D is unresolved. CDR1 MNHNS and CDR2 SASEGT come from the germline V gene. The CDR3 runs to 14 residues. Between the trimmed V and J ends, which lost 2 bases and 0 bases, there was a span of 5 bases. The CDR3 reads CASSETYSNQPQHF. The CDR3 nucleotides read TGTGCCAGCAGTGAAACGTATAGCAATCAGCCCCAGCATTTT.

The gene calls are TRBV3-1 (or the pseudogene TRBV3-2) and TRBJ2-3; D call uncertain. This CDR3 contains 11 residues. The V and J ends lost 6 bases and 2 bases respectively, with 3 bases between them. The germline V gene has CDR1 LGHDT and CDR2 YNNKEL (reference sequence). The CDR3 DNA is TGTGCCAGCAGTTTCACAGATACGCAGTATTTT. As protein: CASSFTDTQYF.

V and J are TRBV15 and TRBJ2-1, with 8 bases fitting TRBD2. This CDR3 has 16 residues. From germline, CDR1 is LNHNV and CDR2 YYDKDF (reference sequence). V lost 1 base and J lost 5; bases outside the gene matches: 7. The CDR3 sequence: CATSRVASGSHNEQFF. The CDR3 nucleotides are TGTGCCACCAGCAGAGTTGCTAGCGGGTCCCACAATGAGCAGTTCTTC.

The chain combines TRBV5-5 with TRBJ2-3; TRBD1 matches at 8 bases. This CDR3 spans 16 amino acids. CDR1 and CDR2 from the germline V gene are SGHKS and YYEKEE (reference sequence). V was clipped by 5 bases and J by 6 bases; unmatched bases: 14. The CDR3 DNA reads as TGTGCCAGCAGTTTACTTACAGGGGGGCTGGGGGATACGCAGTATTTT. It yields the protein CASSLLTGGLGDTQYF.

The V and J genes are TRBV10-1 and TRBJ1-1; D is unresolved. The V and J ends lost 1 base and 1 base respectively, with 7 bases between them. The CDR3 runs to 14 residues. The V gene's germline CDR1 is WNHNN and CDR2 SYGVQD (reference sequence). The CDR3 protein is CASSEFQANTEAFF. For the CDR3, the DNA is TGCGCCAGCAGTGAGTTTCAGGCGAACACTGAAGCTTTCTTT.

This rearrangement joins TRBV6-4 to TRBJ2-7, with D maybe TRBD2 (5 bases). The germline CDR1 and CDR2 sequences are MRHNA and SNTAGT. V dropped 2 bases and J dropped 7 bases, with 21 bases sitting between them. This CDR3 has 16 residues. In nucleotides, the CDR3 is TGTGCCAGCAGTGACGAGTTCAAGTCGGCTCCGGGGGAGCAGTACTTC. It is translated as CASSDEFKSAPGEQYF.

The J gene is TRBJ1-4, the V gene TRBV28; 8 bases map to TRBD1. V lost 5 bases and J lost 7; bases outside the gene matches: 9. Germline V gene lookup returns CDR1 MDHEN and CDR2 SYDVKM. The CDR3 sequence is 15 residues long. DNA for the CDR3: TGTGCCAGCAGTATCTTACAGGGGGGGGTTGAAAAACTGTTTTTT. This translates into CASSILQGGVEKLFF.

This clone was counted a single time. The chain has TRBV19 and TRBJ2-7; 7 nucleotides agree with TRBD2. CDR3 size: 15 residues. CDR1 is LNHDA and CDR2 is SQIVND in the germline V gene (reference sequence). V lost 5 bases, J lost 0 bases, and 7 bases stayed unmatched. As DNA, the CDR3 is TGTGCCAGTAGTTGGACGCGGGGGAGCTCCTACGAGCAGTACTTC. It specifies CASSWTRGSSYEQYF. The full variable domain, completed using reference TRBV19 and TRBJ2-7, is DGGITQSPKYLFRKEGQNVTLSCEQNLNHDAMYWYRQDPGQGLRLIYYSQIVNDFQKGDIAEGYSVSREKKESFPLTVTSAQKNPTAFYLCASSWTRGSSYEQYFGPGTRLTVT.

The V call is TRBV10-3, the J call TRBJ2-5; 7 positions agree with TRBD1. With V trimmed by 6 bases and J by 1 base, 8 bases remained unmatched. In germline, CDR1 is ENHRY, CDR2 SYGVKD. The CDR3 covers 15 residues. The CDR3: CAISRTGTAQETQYF. Here the CDR3 DNA reads TGTGCCATCAGCCGAACCGGGACAGCCCAAGAGACCCAGTACTTC.

V and J are TRBV19 and TRBJ1-5; no clear D. V gave up 1 base and J gave up 9 bases, with 19 bases separating them. CDR3 length equals 16 residues. Germline CDR1 and CDR2: LNHDA and SQIVND (reference sequence). The CDR3 loop reads CASSIASTPSRSPQHF. As DNA, the CDR3 is TGTGCCAGTAGTATAGCGTCGACACCGTCGCGATCGCCCCAGCATTTT.

The chain recombines TRBV2 with TRBJ2-7, with 7 nucleotides matching TRBD2. Germline trimming cut 7 bases from V and 0 bases from J; bases unmatched to any gene: 3. CDR1 is SNHLY, CDR2 FYNNEI, per germline. CDR3 length equals 13 residues. The CDR3 protein is CASNQRDSYEQYF. Here the CDR3 DNA reads TGTGCCAGCAACCAGCGGGACTCCTACGAGCAGTACTTC.

The rearrangement links TRBV5-4 to TRBJ1-2; D unresolved. The germline V gene has CDR1 SGHNT and CDR2 YYREEE (reference sequence). This CDR3 comprises 13 residues. Trimming removed 2 bases at V and 3 bases at J, with 8 bases between. The CDR3 region is CASSFSSDYGYTF. The CDR3 nucleotides read TGTGCCAGCAGCTTCTCCAGTGACTATGGCTACACCTTC.

This clone was detected once. The chain uses TRBV9 and TRBJ2-3; D is uncertain. The CDR3 runs to 14 residues. Germline CDR1 and CDR2: SGDLS and YYNGEE. V shed 3 bases and J shed 2 bases, with 10 bases lying between them. CDR3 sequence: CASSGQTYTDTQYF. The CDR3, as DNA: TGTGCCAGCAGCGGTCAAACCTACACAGATACGCAGTATTTT.

V is TRBV25-1 and J is TRBJ1-6; perhaps TRBD1 as D (5 bases). Per the germline V gene, CDR1 is MGHDK and CDR2 is SYGVNS. The CDR3 covers 15 residues. The V end was cut by 3 bases, the J end by 5 bases, with 11 bases between. As DNA, the CDR3 is TGTGCCAGCAGTGAGCCAGGGCCTAATAATTCACCCCTCCACTTT. It yields the protein CASSEPGPNNSPLHF.

This clone appeared once. The chain has TRBV28 and TRBJ1-4, with D maybe TRBD1 (6 bases). In germline, CDR1 is MDHEN, CDR2 SYDVKM. The CDR3 loop spans 16 amino acids. V was shortened by 5 bases and J by 7 bases, with 20 bases between the two germline ends. CDR3 nucleotides: TGTGCCAGCAGTCCGCGGAAAGCAGGGGTACGTGAAAAACTGTTTTTT. This codes for CASSPRKAGVREKLFF.

This clone occurred once. This chain connects TRBV3-1 (or the pseudogene TRBV3-2) to TRBJ1-1, with D unclear. V was pared by 1 base and J by 5 bases, with 8 bases between. Germline values: CDR1 LGHDT, CDR2 YNNKEL (reference sequence). This CDR3 has 13 amino acids. The CDR3, as DNA: TGTGCCAGCAGCCAAGGACGTTTAACTGAAGCTTTCTTT. It specifies CASSQGRLTEAFF.

The rearrangement uses TRBV11-2 and TRBJ2-7; D possibly uses TRBD1 or TRBD2 (6 bases each). Trimming took 5 bases from V and 6 from J, leaving 14 bases between them. Germline V lookup: CDR1 SGHAT, CDR2 FQNNGV. The length of the CDR3 is 13 residues. The CDR3 sequence is CASSVGGLGEQYF. CDR3 DNA: TGTGCCAGCAGCGTAGGGGGGCTTGGCGAGCAGTACTTC.

This rearrangement joins TRBV7-9 to TRBJ2-7; perhaps TRBD1 as D (5 bases). The CDR3 has 11 amino acids. V was trimmed by 3 bases and J by 9 bases, leaving 9 bases between them. The germline CDR1 and CDR2 sequences are SEHNR and FQNEAQ (reference sequence). This CDR3 reads CASSFGQGQYF. The DNA for the CDR3 is TGTGCCAGCAGCTTTGGGCAGGGGCAGTACTTC. Full variable domain (remainder filled in from reference TRBV7-9 and TRBJ2-7): DTGVSQNPRHKITKRGQNVTFRCDPISEHNRLYWYRQTLGQGPEFLTYFQNEAQLEKSRLLSDRFSAERPKGSFSTLEIQRTEQGDSAMYLCASSFGQGQYFGPGTRLTVT.

This chain links TRBV6-2 or TRBV6-3 with TRBJ1-2; 9 bases match TRBD1. Trimming removed 0 bases from V and 7 bases from J; junction bases left unmatched: 9. This CDR3 region has 16 residues. Germline V CDR1 and CDR2: MNHEY, SVGEGT. The DNA for the CDR3 is TGTGCCAGCAGTTACTCCGGGACAGGGATCCCTAGTGGCTACACCTTC. Translated: CASSYSGTGIPSGYTF.